The subject of this entry is one T cell receptor beta chain. This sample was included in a study of blood T cell repertoires in COVID-19. Study-level information: PBMCs, B-cell-depleted T cells, or T cells were the source of the cDNA or gDNA that made up the material.

This CDR3 region has 15 residues. Germline CDR1 is KGHSH and CDR2 is LQKENI. The trim removed 2 bases at V and 5 bases at J, leaving 8 bases unmatched. Here immunoSEQ multiplex PCR was the method, and the copy in TCRdb shows in-frame clones only, minus some. This table holds tens of thousands of clones, 70% to 80% found once. Sequences were obtained from peripheral blood. V usage is TRBV18 and J usage is TRBJ2-7; 8 bases fit TRBD1. The TCR originated in a woman of 80 years or more with acute or convalescent COVID-19. The CDR3 sequence is CASSPMQGAQHEQYF. Written as DNA, the CDR3 is TGTGCCAGCTCACCAATGCAGGGGGCGCAGCACGAGCAGTACTTC.